One and the same sample provided the 22 T cell receptor beta chains below, sequenced in a study of blood T cells in healthy people across ages. Combining a sample-barcoded 5' primer with a J-beta primer mix, a second PCR ran for about 6 to 12 cycles. TCRdb re-analysed the 5' RACE reads in MiXCR, keeping a single row per CDR3 protein. The sample records 600,000 or so distinct CDR3 sequences, approximately 30% being singletons. Sequenced: blood. The receptors were gathered from an elderly woman in good health.

This clonotype was counted at least ten times. The chain combines TRBV20-1 with TRBJ2-7, with 11 bases lining up with TRBD2. Trimming cost V 2 bases and J 5 bases; bases outside gene matches: 5. The germline CDR1 and CDR2 sequences are DFQATT and SNEGSKA (reference sequence). The CDR3 sequence is 14 residues long. The CDR3 loop is CSARPTSGVNEQYF. The CDR3 DNA follows: TGCAGTGCTAGACCGACTAGCGGGGTGAACGAGCAGTACTTC.

The chain is built from TRBV2 and TRBJ2-3, with a tentative D call TRBD2 (6 bases). Germline CDR1 and CDR2: SNHLY and FYNNEI. V lost 9 bases and J lost 1, with 17 bases in between. CDR3 length: 15 amino acids. The CDR3 protein is CASSRGTRRTDTQYF. The DNA of the CDR3 is TGTGCCAGTTCCCGGGGGACCCGACGCACAGATACGCAGTATTTT.

The chain recombines TRBV11-2 with TRBJ1-2; TRBD1 agrees at 12 bases. This CDR3 region has 15 residues. The V segment lost 5 bases and the J segment 6 bases; nucleotides outside the gene matches: 7. CDR1 and CDR2 (germline): SGHAT, FQNNGV. The CDR3, as DNA: TGTGCCAGCAGCCTCCGGGACAGGGGGCGTGATGGCTACACCTTC. Amino acids: CASSLRDRGRDGYTF. Supplemented by reference TRBV11-2 and TRBJ1-2, the full variable domain reads EAGVAQSPRYKIIEKRQSVAFWCNPISGHATLYWYQQILGQGPKLLIQFQNNGVVDDSQLPKDRFSAERLKGVDSTLKIQPAKLEDSAVYLCASSLRDRGRDGYTFGSGTRLTVV.

This clonotype occurred many times. This chain connects TRBV7-2 to TRBJ2-5; D may be TRBD1 (5 bases). CDR3 length: 17 residues. V lost 1 base to trimming and J lost 2 bases, with 17 bases between them. Germline V gene data show CDR1 as SGHTA and CDR2 as FQGNSA. This chain's CDR3 is CASSLEAQGWGQETQYF. CDR3 DNA sequence: TGTGCCAGCAGCTTAGAAGCCCAGGGCTGGGGACAAGAGACCCAGTACTTC. Together with reference TRBV7-2 and TRBJ2-5, the CDR3 gives the full variable domain: GAGVSQSPSNKVTEKGKDVELRCDPISGHTALYWYRQSLGQGLEFLIYFQGNSAPDKSGLPSDRFSAERTGGSVSTLTIQRTQQEDSAVYLCASSLEAQGWGQETQYFGPGTRLLVL.

For this clonotype: A junction end diverges from the germline sequence, so it may reflect a read error. The chain joins TRBV30 to TRBJ1-6; TRBD1 is a possible D gene (6 bases). From germline, CDR1 is GTSNPN and CDR2 SVGIG (reference sequence). CDR3 length: 15 residues. CDR3 coding DNA: TGTACCTGGAGTGGATCGGGGGCCCAGATTGGACCCCTCCACTTT. It translates to CTWSGSGAQIGPLHF. The whole variable domain, remainder taken from reference TRBV30 and TRBJ1-6, is SQTIHQWPATLVQPVGSPLSLECTVEGTSNPNLYWYRQAAGRGLQLLFYSVGIGQISSEVPQNLSASRPQDRQFILSSKKLLLSDSGFYLCTWSGSGAQIGPLHFGNGTRLTVT.

In nucleotides, the CDR3 is TGTGCCAGCAGCCCCTCGGGGCCCTACGAGCAGTACTTC. This sequence encodes CASSPSGPYEQYF. The V call is TRBV3-1, the J call TRBJ2-7; D possibly uses TRBD1 or TRBD2 (5 bases each). The V end lost 4 bases, the J end lost 2 bases, and 9 bases lay between the germline ends. The CDR3 totals 13 residues. CDR1 and CDR2 (germline): LGHDT, YNNKEL (reference sequence).

There are many counts of this clonotype. The rearrangement links TRBV6-1 to TRBJ2-7, with 8 bases that match TRBD1. J was trimmed by 3 bases and V by 7 bases; bases with no gene match: 8. CDR1 MNHNS and CDR2 SASEGT come from the germline V gene. The CDR3 extends over 14 amino acids. The chain's CDR3 is CASNIRTGLYEQYF. Written as DNA, the CDR3 is TGTGCCAGCAACATCCGGACAGGGCTCTACGAGCAGTACTTC.

This clonotype was seen a few times. This sequence may be a read error, since a much larger clone differs from it by one base. CDR3 DNA: TGTGCCAGCAGCTCCTCGGGACAGGGCAATGAGCAGTACTTC. This gives the protein CASSSSGQGNEQYF. The chain is built from TRBV5-5 and TRBJ2-7, with 9 bases fitting TRBD1. This CDR3 has 14 residues. V was clipped by 3 bases and J by 7 bases; unmatched bases: 8. The V gene's germline CDR1 is SGHKS and CDR2 YYEKEE (reference sequence).

This clonotype came up many times. The chain employs TRBV29-1 and TRBJ2-7, with D tentatively TRBD1 (5 bases). Germline V gene data show CDR1 as SQVTM and CDR2 as ANQGSEA. The CDR3 is 14 residues long. Trimming removed 6 bases from V and 2 bases from J, with 17 bases in between. CDR3 in DNA: TGCAGCGTCTCCGAAGACAGAAACACCTACGAGCAGTACTTC. It codes for CSVSEDRNTYEQYF.

The chain recombines TRBV12-3 or TRBV12-4 with TRBJ2-3; no reliable D call. The V and J ends lost 8 bases and 4 bases respectively, with 10 bases between them. This CDR3 comprises 12 residues. CDR3 DNA sequence: TGTGCCAGCGGCTCGTGGGCAGATACGCAGTATTTT. This sequence encodes CASGSWADTQYF.

This clonotype was recorded at least ten times. V gene TRBV6-2 or TRBV6-3 combines with J gene TRBJ1-5, with 8 bases that match TRBD1. The CDR3 totals 17 residues. The V gene's germline CDR1 is MNHEY and CDR2 SVGEGT. V lost 4 bases to trimming and J lost 4 bases; unmatched junction nucleotides: 12. CDR3 nucleotide sequence: TGTGCCAGCAGTTCCCGGGGGACAGGCGTTTCAAATCAGCCCCAGCATTTT. It yields the protein CASSSRGTGVSNQPQHF.

About this clonotype: Since a much larger clone is just one base distant, this may be a read error. The CDR3 does not close with the conserved phenylalanine or tryptophan, likely indicating a read error. V usage is TRBV20-1 and J usage is TRBJ2-1; the D gene could be TRBD1 or TRBD2 (5 bases each). V lost 3 bases and J 3 bases, leaving 9 bases between the germline ends. This CDR3 spans 13 amino acids. Germline V gene sequence: CDR1 DFQATT, CDR2 SNEGSKA (reference sequence). In DNA, the CDR3 is TGCAGTGCTAGGGGGGTGTACTACAATGAGCAGTTCTGC. Protein product: CSARGVYYNEQFC.

This sequence joins TRBV15 and TRBJ1-2; tentatively, D is TRBD1 (5 bases). The length of the CDR3 is 13 residues. Per the germline V gene, CDR1 is LNHNV and CDR2 is YYDKDF (reference sequence). Trimming took off 0 bases at V and 3 bases at J, with 5 bases between the two ends. CDR3 amino acids: CATSREGHYGYTF. The CDR3 region has the DNA TGTGCCACCAGCAGAGAGGGGCACTATGGCTACACCTTC. The full variable domain, its missing parts supplied by reference TRBV15 and TRBJ1-2, is DAMVIQNPRYQVTQFGKPVTLSCSQTLNHNVMYWYQQKSSQAPKLLFHYYDKDFNNEADTPDNFQSRRPNTSFCFLDIRSPGLGDTAMYLCATSREGHYGYTFGSGTRLTVV.

This clonotype has a count of ten or more. This chain joins TRBV7-2 and TRBJ2-1; perhaps TRBD2 as D (6 bases). Germline V gene sequence: CDR1 SGHTA, CDR2 FQGNSA. This CDR3 is built from 15 residues. Trimming removed 3 bases at V and 0 bases at J, with 9 bases between. CDR3 residues: CASSLDYYSYNEQFF. For the CDR3, the DNA is TGTGCCAGCAGCTTGGACTATTACTCCTACAATGAGCAGTTCTTC.

The table lists this clonotype with a few counts. A read error may be the cause here, since a much bigger clone is one base away. The chain uses TRBV2 and TRBJ2-3; unclear D gene. CDR1 and CDR2 (germline): SNHLY, FYNNEI. The CDR3 runs 15 residues. The DNA of the CDR3 is TGTGCCGGCAGTGAATCACTCGGGTCATCCGGGACGCAGTATTTT. Translated, it gives CAGSESLGSSGTQYF.

V usage is TRBV10-3 and J usage is TRBJ2-3, with TRBD2 identical over 9 bases. Germline CDR1 and CDR2: ENHRY and SYGVKD. CDR3 length equals 18 residues. V shed 2 bases and J 0 bases; nucleotides not matched to a gene: 9. CDR3: CAISERGLAGSSTDTQYF. The CDR3 coding sequence is TGTGCCATCAGTGAGCGCGGTCTAGCGGGATCTAGCACAGATACGCAGTATTTT.

This clonotype has at least ten counts. V usage is TRBV7-6 and J usage is TRBJ2-7; the D gene is possibly TRBD2 (6 bases). The CDR3 runs to 14 residues. CDR1 and CDR2 from the germline V gene are SGHVS and FNYEAQ. With 1 base removed from V and 7 bases from J, the gap between germline ends came to 14 bases. The CDR3 DNA reads TGTGCCAGCAGCTTAGGGGCTGGCGCGGGGGAGCAGTACTTC. Protein: CASSLGAGAGEQYF.

This clonotype was counted at least ten times. The V call is TRBV28, the J call TRBJ2-5, with D possibly TRBD1 on 6 matching bases. Germline lookup yields CDR1 MDHEN and CDR2 SYDVKM. The CDR3 sequence is 16 residues long. Trimming cost V 5 bases and J 0 bases, with 16 bases left between them. The chain's CDR3 is CASSPWERGNQETQYF. The CDR3 nucleotides read TGTGCCAGCAGTCCGTGGGAGAGGGGGAACCAAGAGACCCAGTACTTC. The full variable domain, completed using reference TRBV28 and TRBJ2-5, is DVKVTQSSRYLVKRTGEKVFLECVQDMDHENMFWYRQDPGLGLRLIYFSYDVKMKEKGDIPEGYSVSREKKERFSLILESASTNQTSMYLCASSPWERGNQETQYFGPGTRLLVL.

This clonotype was counted many times. The rearrangement joins TRBV2 to TRBJ2-5, with 8 bases identical to TRBD1. This CDR3 contains 16 residues. Germline V gene lookup returns CDR1 SNHLY and CDR2 FYNNEI. V dropped 9 bases and J dropped 2; count of bases not matched to a gene: 14. The CDR3 sequence: CARLPEQGAYQETQYF. Here the CDR3 DNA reads TGTGCCAGACTTCCGGAGCAGGGGGCTTATCAAGAGACCCAGTACTTC.

This clonotype was counted ten times or more. CDR3 sequence (DNA): TGCGCCAGCAGCTTGGGATCTCGGACATCGAACACTGAAGCTTTCTTT. Amino acids: CASSLGSRTSNTEAFF. The rearrangement uses TRBV5-1 and TRBJ1-1, with D tentatively TRBD1 (5 bases). The V gene's germline CDR1 is SGHRS and CDR2 YFSETQ. V was pared by 0 bases and J by 1 base, with 13 bases between. This CDR3 has 16 residues.

This clonotype came up a few times. The chain has TRBV18 and TRBJ1-5; no reliable D call. V lost 2 bases and J lost 0, with 5 bases in between. The CDR3 loop spans 14 amino acids. Per germline, CDR1 KGHSH and CDR2 LQKENI. The CDR3: CASSPAYSNQPQHF. CDR3 in DNA: TGTGCCAGCTCACCAGCCTATAGCAATCAGCCCCAGCATTTT.

This clonotype showed up many times. The chain links TRBV7-3 to TRBJ2-5; D remains unclear. CDR1 is SGHTA, CDR2 FQGTGA, per germline. The CDR3 length is 14 residues. Trimming cost V 5 bases and J 3 bases, with 13 bases left between them. CDR3 in amino acids: CASSPHGSKETQYF. In DNA, the CDR3 is TGTGCCAGCAGCCCCCATGGTTCCAAAGAGACCCAGTACTTC. Looking up the rest from reference TRBV7-3 and TRBJ2-5 gives the full variable domain: GAGVSQTPSNKVTEKGKYVELRCDPISGHTALYWYRQSLGQGPEFLIYFQGTGAADDSGLPNDRFFAVRPEGSVSTLKIQRTERGDSAVYLCASSPHGSKETQYFGPGTRLLVL.